The 23 T cell receptor beta chains below were found in one sample sequenced in a study of blood T cells in healthy people across ages. A second about 7 to 11 cycle PCR used barcoded and J-beta primers. TCRdb passed the 5' RACE reads through MiXCR, listing each CDR3 protein once. The sample shows 850,000 to 1,300,000 distinct CDR3 sequences, around 45% of them seen only once. Specimen: blood. Receptor source: an older woman in good health.

This rearrangement joins TRBV14 to TRBJ2-3, with 9 bases identical to TRBD2. Germline loops: CDR1 SGHDN, CDR2 FVKESK. Losses at the gene ends were 4 bases for V and 2 bases for J; bases not matched to a gene: 7. The CDR3 sequence is 16 residues long. For the CDR3, the DNA is TGTGCCAGCAGCCGCCGACTAGCGGTTATCACAGATACGCAGTATTTT. It translates to CASSRRLAVITDTQYF.

In nucleotides, the CDR3 is TGTGCCAGCACCTCTAGCGGGCGCGCAGATACGCAGTATTTT. Translated: CASTSSGRADTQYF. The rearrangement links TRBV12-3 or TRBV12-4 to TRBJ2-3; TRBD2 aligns across 8 bases. V gave up 7 bases and J gave up 4 bases; unmatched junction bases: 7. The length of the CDR3 is 14 residues.

V is TRBV29-1 and J is TRBJ2-7, with D perhaps TRBD1 or TRBD2 (5 bases each). The tail of the sequence fits TRBJ2-5 better, so the J call may be wrong. Looked up from germline, CDR1 is SQVTM and CDR2 is ANQGSEA. The CDR3 has 16 residues. CDR3 amino acids: CSVEGRQGRSEGTQYF. CDR3 DNA sequence: TGCAGCGTTGAAGGCCGGCAGGGACGGAGTGAAGGGACCCAGTACTTC.

This clonotype has just a few counts. The chain combines TRBV21-1 with TRBJ2-7; no DNA check was done on the table's D call, TRBD2. TRBV21-1 is labeled a pseudogene. The CDR3 loop spans 13 amino acids. The CDR3 DNA reads as TGTGCCAGCTATGGCAGGGCCAACTACGAGCAGTACTTC. Its translation: CASYGRANYEQYF.

The chain is built from TRBV6-5 and TRBJ1-2, with TRBD1 matching 7 bases. The V gene's germline CDR1 is MNHEY and CDR2 SVGAGI. The V and J ends lost 0 bases and 7 bases, in that order; junction bases with no gene match: 8. The CDR3 loop spans 15 amino acids. The CDR3 spells CASSYSVGRGGGYTF. For the CDR3, the DNA is TGTGCCAGCAGTTACTCGGTGGGCAGGGGGGGTGGCTACACCTTC.

This clonotype was counted a few times. This chain links TRBV27 with TRBJ2-1; 12 bases agree with TRBD2. Germline assignment: CDR1 MNHEY and CDR2 SMNVEV (reference sequence). The V gene end was trimmed by 8 bases and the J gene end by 5 bases; junction bases not matched to a gene: 1. This CDR3 region has 13 residues. The CDR3 DNA sequence: TGTGCCAGCGGACTAGCGGGAAACAATGAGCAGTTCTTC. Translated, it gives CASGLAGNNEQFF.

This clonotype appeared once. This rearrangement joins TRBV20-1 to TRBJ1-1; the D is unclear. Deletions cut 4 bases from V and 1 base from J, with 1 base between. The CDR3 is 10 residues long. Germline loops: CDR1 DFQATT, CDR2 SNEGSKA (reference sequence). This chain's CDR3 is CSAKNTEAFF. CDR3 coding DNA: TGCAGTGCTAAGAACACTGAAGCTTTCTTT.

The table lists this clonotype with a few counts. This sequence joins TRBV20-1 and TRBJ1-2, with D possibly TRBD1 on 6 matching bases. The CDR3 runs to 12 residues. Germline V lookup: CDR1 DFQATT, CDR2 SNEGSKA (reference sequence). The ends were cut back, 1 base at V and 7 bases at J, with 10 bases in the middle. The CDR3 DNA sequence: TGCAGTGCTAGAGCAGGGGTGGGTGGCTACACCTTC. It is translated as CSARAGVGGYTF.

The chain combines TRBV12-3 or TRBV12-4 with TRBJ2-6; D is uncertain. Trimming took 3 bases from V and 11 from J, leaving 14 bases between them. The CDR3 has 14 residues. The CDR3 sequence is CASSFNLKKHVLTF. DNA for the CDR3: TGTGCCAGCAGTTTTAATCTAAAGAAACACGTCCTGACTTTC.

V usage is TRBV6-1 and J usage is TRBJ2-1; D unresolved. The CDR3 is 14 residues long. In germline, CDR1 is MNHNS, CDR2 SASEGT. V was cut by 6 bases and J by 5 bases, with 14 bases left in between. CDR3 residues: CASSVPDINNEQFF. The CDR3 coding sequence is TGTGCCAGCAGCGTCCCAGACATCAACAATGAGCAGTTCTTC.

J is TRBJ2-3 and V is TRBV20-1; 12 positions agree with TRBD2. CDR3 length: 15 residues. Looked up from germline, CDR1 is DFQATT and CDR2 is SNEGSKA (reference sequence). The junction had 9 bases not matched to a gene; V was cut back by 6 bases and J by 5 bases. This CDR3 reads CSAFRLAGVVDTQYF. CDR3 sequence (DNA): TGCAGTGCCTTTAGACTAGCGGGAGTAGTAGATACGCAGTATTTT.

The chain employs TRBV2 and TRBJ2-5, with 7 bases fitting TRBD1. Germline V gene data show CDR1 as SNHLY and CDR2 as FYNNEI. The CDR3 has 16 amino acids. V was pared by 6 bases and J by 5 bases, with 15 bases of the junction left unmatched. CDR3 residues: CASSRQGVLQAETQYF. As DNA, the CDR3 is TGTGCCAGCAGCCGACAGGGCGTTCTACAGGCGGAGACCCAGTACTTC.

This clonotype has more than one count but fewer than ten. J is TRBJ2-1 and V is TRBV5-6; 9 nucleotides line up with TRBD2. The ends lost 4 bases at V and 6 bases at J; junction bases unmatched: 8. The CDR3 is 15 residues long. The germline V gene has CDR1 SGHDT and CDR2 YYEEEE. CDR3 sequence (DNA): TGTGCCAGCAGCCCGCGACTAGCGGCCCGCAATGAGCAGTTCTTC. Protein product: CASSPRLAARNEQFF.

The chain has TRBV6-2 or TRBV6-3 and TRBJ2-3; 11 nucleotides match TRBD2. The CDR3 is 17 amino acids. Losses at the gene ends were 0 bases for V and 4 bases for J; bases not matched to a gene: 6. Germline CDR1 is MNHEY and CDR2 is SVGEGT. The CDR3 here is CASSYSTSGTDADTQYF. The CDR3, as DNA: TGTGCCAGCAGTTACTCGACTAGCGGGACCGACGCAGATACGCAGTATTTT.

Details on this clonotype: This sequence may be a read error, since a much larger clone differs from it by one base. The rearrangement uses TRBV20-1 and TRBJ2-1, with D possibly being TRBD2 (5 bases). This CDR3 is built from 15 residues. Trimming shortened V by 5 bases and J by 7 bases, and 21 bases separated the two germline ends. CDR1 is DFQATT and CDR2 is SNEGSKA in the germline V gene (reference sequence). CDR3: CSARDRRASWNEQFF. CDR3 DNA sequence: TGCAGTGCTCGGGATAGACGAGCGTCATGGAATGAGCAGTTCTTC.

The chain links TRBV7-9 to TRBJ1-2; 10 bases fit TRBD1. V shed 5 bases and J 7 bases; nucleotides not matched to a gene: 13. Germline values: CDR1 SEHNR, CDR2 FQNEAQ (reference sequence). The CDR3 has 16 amino acids. In DNA form, the CDR3 reads TGTGCCAGCAGCCAACGCCCCACCGGGACAGGGGTTGGCTACACCTTC. It codes for CASSQRPTGTGVGYTF.

In this sample, this clonotype turned up many times. The junction shows a germline mismatch at one end, possibly a read error. The genes are TRBV5-1 and TRBJ2-3; 14 nucleotides agree with TRBD2. Germline assignment: CDR1 SGHRS and CDR2 YFSETQ. This CDR3 comprises 15 residues. CDR3 sequence: CASSSGLAGGDTQYF. The CDR3 DNA reads TGTGCCAGCAGCTCCGGACTAGCGGGAGGCGATACGCAGTATTTT.

This clonotype was seen a handful of times. The chain joins TRBV5-1 to TRBJ2-5; D gene ambiguous. Germline V gives CDR1 SGHRS, CDR2 YFSETQ. This CDR3 is 15 amino acids long. V lost 4 bases and J lost 7, with 20 bases in between. CDR3 in DNA: TGCGCCAGCAGCACCACGGACGGGTCCGTGGGGACCCAGTACTTC. This codes for CASSTTDGSVGTQYF.

The chain combines TRBV28 with TRBJ1-5, with 10 nucleotides matching TRBD1. Germline CDR1 is MDHEN and CDR2 is SYDVKM. The CDR3 totals 18 residues. The V gene end was trimmed by 3 bases and the J gene end by 7 bases; junction bases not matched to a gene: 15. CDR3 amino acids: CASSFLKLGQGGKQPQHF. The CDR3 region has the DNA TGTGCCAGCAGTTTCCTTAAACTAGGACAGGGGGGAAAACAGCCCCAGCATTTT.

In its sample, this clonotype was seen a few times. V and J are TRBV10-3 and TRBJ1-5, with D maybe TRBD1 (5 bases). Germline CDR1 ENHRY, CDR2 SYGVKD. V lost 1 base, J lost 0 bases, and 7 bases lay in between. The CDR3 is made up of 15 amino acids. The DNA for the CDR3 is TGTGCCATCAGTGAGTTTGACAGTAGCAATCAGCCCCAGCATTTT. Translating gives CAISEFDSSNQPQHF.

J is TRBJ2-7 and V is TRBV7-9; 7 nucleotides align to TRBD1. The CDR3 totals 14 residues. With V trimmed by 4 bases and J by 3 bases, 6 bases remained unmatched. CDR1 is SEHNR and CDR2 is FQNEAQ in the germline V gene (reference sequence). CDR3 sequence: CASSSSGQIYEQYF. For the CDR3, the DNA is TGTGCCAGCAGCTCATCGGGACAGATCTACGAGCAGTACTTC.

This rearrangement joins TRBV10-3 to TRBJ1-1; TRBD1 aligns across 7 bases. Germline CDR1 is ENHRY and CDR2 is SYGVKD. V shed 4 bases, J shed 5 bases, and the junction held 13 bases outside the gene matches. The CDR3 has 16 amino acids. In DNA, the CDR3 is TGTGCCATCAGTGCCCACAGGGGCGAGGGAGGTACTGAAGCTTTCTTT. Residues: CAISAHRGEGGTEAFF.

The gene calls are TRBV2 and TRBJ2-7; 9 positions match TRBD1. Per germline, CDR1 SNHLY and CDR2 FYNNEI. CDR3 length: 13 amino acids. V trimming: 5 bases; J trimming: 7 bases; junction bases outside the gene matches: 6. CDR3 sequence (DNA): TGTGCCAGCAGTTGGGACAGGGTGGATGAGCAGTACTTC. As protein: CASSWDRVDEQYF.